Presented here are 29 T cell receptor beta chains from one specimen sequenced in a study of identical twins. In TCRdb, the 5' RACE reads were re-called with MiXCR into one record per CDR3 protein. The sample holds about 530,000 distinct CDR3 sequences; around 22% are singletons and the top ten take about 0.48%. The data were also submitted as part of a second study, on yellow fever vaccine responses in identical twins.

Specimen: CD4+ T cells sorted from blood. These receptors all come from a woman aged 18-30 years in good health.

This clonotype was seen more than once but under ten times. The chain links TRBV20-1 to TRBJ2-1; D is unclear. From germline, CDR1 is DFQATT and CDR2 SNEGSKA (reference sequence). Trimming cost V 3 bases and J 7 bases, with 7 bases left between them. The CDR3 covers 11 residues. CDR3 region: CSASLRNEQFF. DNA for the CDR3: TGCAGTGCTAGTCTTAGGAATGAGCAGTTCTTC.

The V call is TRBV12-3 or TRBV12-4, the J call TRBJ2-1, with a possible D match to TRBD1 (8 bases). This CDR3 is built from 16 residues. V lost 5 bases and J lost 1, with 15 bases in between. The CDR3 protein is CASSDRGGPSYNEQFF. The CDR3 DNA reads TGTGCCAGCAGTGACAGGGGAGGGCCATCCTACAATGAGCAGTTCTTC.

The chain carries TRBV28 and TRBJ2-1, with 11 bases fitting TRBD2. The CDR3 totals 15 residues. Germline lookup yields CDR1 MDHEN and CDR2 SYDVKM. The ends lost 6 bases at V and 2 bases at J; junction bases unmatched: 3. The CDR3, as DNA: TGTGCCAGCAGCCAACTAGCGGGGGCCTACAATGAGCAGTTCTTC. Translation: CASSQLAGAYNEQFF. The variable domain in full, with the rest retrieved from reference TRBV28 and TRBJ2-1, is DVKVTQSSRYLVKRTGEKVFLECVQDMDHENMFWYRQDPGLGLRLIYFSYDVKMKEKGDIPEGYSVSREKKERFSLILESASTNQTSMYLCASSQLAGAYNEQFFGPGTRLTVL.

V gene TRBV20-1 combines with J gene TRBJ2-1; TRBD1 aligns across 7 bases. With V trimmed by 6 bases and J by 8 bases, 13 bases remained unmatched. This CDR3 comprises 14 residues. CDR1 DFQATT and CDR2 SNEGSKA come from the germline V gene (reference sequence). CDR3 amino acids: CSAQTGYDLDEQFF. The CDR3 coding sequence is TGCAGTGCCCAGACAGGGTACGATCTCGATGAGCAGTTCTTC.

This clonotype was picked up a small number of times. The chain uses TRBV28 and TRBJ2-7; TRBD2 matches 10 bases. The length of the CDR3 is 16 residues. Germline V gene data show CDR1 as MDHEN and CDR2 as SYDVKM. Losses at the gene ends were 7 bases for V and 2 bases for J; bases not matched to a gene: 11. CDR3 nucleotides: TGTGCCAGCACCCTGCTGGGACTAGCGCTTACCTACGAGCAGTACTTC. This encodes CASTLLGLALTYEQYF.

This clonotype was picked up a small number of times. The V call is TRBV7-9, the J call TRBJ1-2; D not resolved. The germline gives CDR1 SEHNR, CDR2 FQNEAQ (reference sequence). The CDR3 length is 15 residues. V was shortened by 5 bases and J by 0 bases, with 13 bases between the two germline ends. DNA for the CDR3: TGTGCCAGCAGCCGAGGCGACATTTCTAACTATGGCTACACCTTC. Its translation is CASSRGDISNYGYTF.

The chain has TRBV5-4 and TRBJ2-7; 8 bases line up with TRBD2. Germline V gives CDR1 SGHNT, CDR2 YYREEE (reference sequence). This CDR3 has 15 amino acids. The junction had 13 bases not matched to a gene; V was cut back by 4 bases and J by 7 bases. In nucleotides, the CDR3 is TGTGCCAGCAGCACGGACGGCGGGAGGACCCTTGAGCAGTACTTC. Encoded protein: CASSTDGGRTLEQYF.

The V and J genes are TRBV6-2 or TRBV6-3 and TRBJ2-1, with a possible D match to TRBD1 (6 bases). The CDR3 is 14 residues long. The V and J ends lost 4 bases and 6 bases respectively, with 13 bases between them. CDR1 and CDR2 (germline): MNHEY, SVGEGT. The CDR3 is CASSWAGVGNEQFF. The CDR3 DNA reads TGTGCCAGCAGTTGGGCAGGGGTTGGCAATGAGCAGTTCTTC.

V is TRBV9 and J is TRBJ2-2, with TRBD1 identical over 8 bases. Trimming removed 0 bases from V and 3 bases from J; junction bases left unmatched: 4. Germline V gene sequence: CDR1 SGDLS, CDR2 YYNGEE. The CDR3 runs 16 residues. CDR3 sequence: CASSVGQGTDTGELFF. The DNA of the CDR3 is TGTGCCAGCAGCGTAGGACAGGGGACAGACACCGGGGAGCTGTTTTTT. Using reference TRBV9 and TRBJ2-2 for the parts outside the CDR3, the full variable domain is DSGVTQTPKHLITATGQRVTLRCSPRSGDLSVYWYQQSLDQGLQFLIQYYNGEERAKGNILERFSAQQFPDLHSELNLSSLELGDSALYFCASSVGQGTDTGELFFGEGSRLTVL.

This chain links TRBV2 with TRBJ2-1; D unresolved. Germline V lookup: CDR1 SNHLY, CDR2 FYNNEI. V was cut by 6 bases and J by 3 bases, with 18 bases left in between. The CDR3 loop spans 16 amino acids. The CDR3, as DNA: TGTGCCAGCAGCCTACGTCCAACCCCCCTCTACAATGAGCAGTTCTTC. Encoded protein: CASSLRPTPLYNEQFF.

The sample holds a few counts of this clonotype. This sequence joins TRBV10-3 and TRBJ1-1; no firm D call. This CDR3 contains 13 residues. The ends were cut back, 2 bases at V and 1 base at J, with 5 bases in the middle. From germline, CDR1 is ENHRY and CDR2 SYGVKD. CDR3 amino acids: CAISERTNTEAFF. The CDR3 DNA sequence: TGTGCCATCAGTGAGAGGACGAACACTGAAGCTTTCTTT.

V is TRBV12-3 or TRBV12-4 and J is TRBJ2-1, with D perhaps matching TRBD1 or TRBD2 (5 bases each). Trimming took 4 bases from V and 9 from J, leaving 19 bases between them. CDR3 length equals 15 residues. The CDR3 region is CASSSLGPLYGEQFF. The CDR3 DNA reads as TGTGCCAGCAGTTCCCTGGGACCCTTGTACGGTGAGCAGTTCTTC.

This clonotype was seen a few times. The chain recombines TRBV12-3 or TRBV12-4 with TRBJ2-5; 13 positions agree with TRBD2. Losses at the gene ends were 6 bases for V and 1 base for J; bases not matched to a gene: 5. This CDR3 is 16 amino acids long. The CDR3 coding sequence is TGTGCCAGCAGCCGGACTAGCGGGGGAGGCCAAGAGACCCAGTACTTC. Translating gives CASSRTSGGGQETQYF.

This clonotype came up a few times. This chain uses TRBV24-1 with TRBJ2-7; no definite D call. The V end was cut by 3 bases, the J end by 7 bases, with 6 bases between. CDR1 is KGHDR, CDR2 SFDVKD, per germline. CDR3 size: 11 residues. The CDR3 here is CATSDQTEQYF. CDR3 bases: TGTGCCACCAGTGATCAGACAGAGCAGTACTTC.

The rearrangement links TRBV12-3 or TRBV12-4 to TRBJ1-1; D gene unclear. The CDR3 is 15 residues long. The V end was cut by 5 bases, the J end by 1 base, with 14 bases between. DNA for the CDR3: TGTGCCAGCAGTCCTCGTCGGCAAAGGAACACTGAAGCTTTCTTT. It specifies CASSPRRQRNTEAFF.

The genes are TRBV18 and TRBJ2-7; D could derive from TRBD1 or TRBD2 (5 bases each). V gave up 3 bases and J gave up 0 bases, with 18 bases separating them. Per the germline V gene, CDR1 is KGHSH and CDR2 is LQKENI. The CDR3 is made up of 17 amino acids. Written as DNA, the CDR3 is TGTGCCAGCTCACCCACCTTCGGGACGGAGAGCTCCTACGAGCAGTACGTC. Its protein product is CASSPTFGTESSYEQYV.

J is TRBJ2-2 and V is TRBV3-1, with 10 bases matching TRBD2. CDR3 length: 17 amino acids. Germline values: CDR1 LGHDT, CDR2 YNNKEL (reference sequence). With V trimmed by 10 bases and J by 4 bases, 15 bases remained unmatched. DNA for the CDR3: TGTGCCACCTCCCAAGATAGGGCTAGCGGGAGCACCGGGGAGCTGTTTTTT. Its protein is CATSQDRASGSTGELFF.

A few counts support this clonotype. The rearrangement joins TRBV6-1 to TRBJ2-2; D unresolved. The length of the CDR3 is 14 residues. V was cut by 6 bases and J by 0 bases, with 8 bases left in between. In germline, CDR1 is MNHNS, CDR2 SASEGT. The CDR3 nucleotides are TGTGCCAGCAGCCAGACCTCGAACACCGGGGAGCTGTTTTTT. Amino acids: CASSQTSNTGELFF.

This clonotype has at least ten counts. The rearrangement joins TRBV7-7 to TRBJ2-1; 10 positions agree with TRBD2. This CDR3 spans 15 amino acids. The V segment lost 1 base and the J segment 5 bases; nucleotides outside the gene matches: 2. The germline V gene has CDR1 SSHAT and CDR2 FNYEAQ (reference sequence). CDR3 DNA: TGTGCCAGCAGCTTAGTAGCGGGAGGTAACAATGAGCAGTTCTTC. Its protein is CASSLVAGGNNEQFF.

There are a few counts of this clonotype. This sequence joins TRBV10-3 and TRBJ2-1, with 13 positions matching TRBD2. Germline CDR1 ENHRY, CDR2 SYGVKD. The CDR3 is 16 residues long. V shed 1 base and J 4 bases; nucleotides not matched to a gene: 1. The CDR3 spells CAISELGLAGYNEQFF. The DNA for the CDR3 is TGTGCCATCAGTGAGTTGGGACTAGCGGGATACAATGAGCAGTTCTTC.

The rearrangement joins TRBV20-1 to TRBJ2-7; D is possibly TRBD1 or TRBD2 (5 bases each). The V end was cut by 5 bases, the J end by 2 bases, with 13 bases between. Germline CDR1 DFQATT, CDR2 SNEGSKA (reference sequence). CDR3 size: 13 residues. Here the CDR3 reads CSAGPGPAYEQYV. The CDR3 DNA reads TGCAGTGCTGGACCGGGACCCGCCTACGAGCAGTACGTC.

Only a few counts were recorded for this clonotype. V and J are TRBV25-1 and TRBJ2-2; tentatively, D is TRBD2 (6 bases). The V end lost 5 bases, the J end lost 6 bases, and 10 bases lay between the germline ends. Germline loops: CDR1 MGHDK, CDR2 SYGVNS. This CDR3 is 13 amino acids long. The CDR3 nucleotides read TGTGCCAGCAGTACAGGACTACCCGGGGAGCTGTTTTTT. Protein product: CASSTGLPGELFF. The whole variable domain, filled in from reference TRBV25-1 and TRBJ2-2, reads EADIYQTPRYLVIGTGKKITLECSQTMGHDKMYWYQQDPGMELHLIHYSYGVNSTEKGDLSSESTVSRIRTEHFPLTLESARPSHTSQYLCASSTGLPGELFFGEGSRLTVL.

This chain connects TRBV19 to TRBJ1-5; D remains unclear. The CDR3 sequence is 14 residues long. Trimming removed 2 bases at V and 4 bases at J, with 9 bases between. From germline, CDR1 is LNHDA and CDR2 SQIVND (reference sequence). The CDR3 protein is CASSISEGNQPQHF. DNA of the CDR3: TGTGCCAGTAGTATATCCGAAGGGAATCAGCCCCAGCATTTT.

This clonotype was picked up a small number of times. The gene calls are TRBV27 and TRBJ2-5; 9 bases agree with TRBD1. CDR1 and CDR2 (germline): MNHEY, SMNVEV (reference sequence). This CDR3 contains 15 residues. The junction had 5 bases not matched to a gene; V was cut back by 6 bases and J by 0 bases. The CDR3 sequence: CASRFDRGNQETQYF. Written as DNA, the CDR3 is TGTGCCAGCAGATTTGACAGGGGGAACCAAGAGACCCAGTACTTC.

There are many counts of this clonotype. CDR3 protein: CASSSLIWNTEAFF. CDR3 bases: TGTGCCAGCAGCTCCCTTATTTGGAACACTGAAGCTTTCTTT. The J gene is TRBJ1-1, the V gene TRBV7-2; D call uncertain. Germline CDR1 is SGHTA and CDR2 is FQGNSA. V shed 4 bases and J shed 1 base, with 10 bases lying between them. The CDR3 runs 14 residues.

The chain links TRBV5-1 to TRBJ2-4; D call uncertain. Trimming took 4 bases from V and 8 from J, leaving 7 bases between them. Per the germline V gene, CDR1 is SGHRS and CDR2 is YFSETQ. The CDR3 extends over 11 amino acids. Here the CDR3 DNA reads TGCGCCAGCAGCCGAGAGGACATTCAGTACTTC. It translates to CASSREDIQYF. Drawing the rest from reference TRBV5-1 and TRBJ2-4, the complete variable domain is KAGVTQTPRYLIKTRGQQVTLSCSPISGHRSVSWYQQTPGQGLQFLFEYFSETQRNKGNFPGRFSGRQFSNSRSEMNVSTLELGDSALYLCASSREDIQYFGAGTRLSVL.

In this sample, this clonotype turned up a few times. The gene calls are TRBV10-3 and TRBJ2-1; D gene unclear. The CDR3 totals 12 residues. CDR1 is ENHRY, CDR2 SYGVKD, per germline. Trimming pared 2 bases from V and 8 bases from J, leaving 7 bases between. This CDR3 reads CAISERLHEQFF. The CDR3 DNA follows: TGTGCCATCAGTGAGAGACTCCATGAGCAGTTCTTC.

This clonotype showed up just a few times. The chain carries TRBV20-1 and TRBJ1-1, with a tentative D call TRBD1 (5 bases). The CDR3 is 13 residues long. Germline CDR1 is DFQATT and CDR2 is SNEGSKA (reference sequence). Trimming left V 0 bases short and J 8 bases short, with 13 bases between. The CDR3 nucleotides are TGCAGTGCTAGAGATTGGGAGGGGACCGAAGCTTTCTTT. This translates into CSARDWEGTEAFF.

The rearrangement uses TRBV29-1 and TRBJ2-7; tentatively, D is TRBD1 (6 bases). CDR3 length equals 14 residues. CDR1 SQVTM and CDR2 ANQGSEA come from the germline V gene. The ends were cut back, 4 bases at V and 0 bases at J, with 13 bases in the middle. CDR3 in amino acids: CSVAGATDSYEQYF. CDR3 sequence (DNA): TGCAGCGTTGCAGGGGCCACAGACTCCTACGAGCAGTACTTC.